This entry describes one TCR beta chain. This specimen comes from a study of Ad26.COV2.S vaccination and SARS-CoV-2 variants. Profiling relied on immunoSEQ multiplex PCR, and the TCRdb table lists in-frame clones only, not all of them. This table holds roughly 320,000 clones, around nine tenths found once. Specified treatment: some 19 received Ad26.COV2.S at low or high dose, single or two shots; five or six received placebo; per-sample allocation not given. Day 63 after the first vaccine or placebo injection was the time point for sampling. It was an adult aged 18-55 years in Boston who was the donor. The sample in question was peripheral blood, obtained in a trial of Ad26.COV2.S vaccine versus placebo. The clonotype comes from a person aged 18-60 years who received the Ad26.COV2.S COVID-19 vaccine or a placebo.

The CDR3 DNA reads as TGTGCCACCAGCAGAAATTACAACAGGGGAGACACTGAAGCTTTCTTT. This encodes CATSRNYNRGDTEAFF. The chain carries TRBV15 and TRBJ1-1; TRBD1 agrees at 7 bases. Germline-derived CDR1 and CDR2 are LNHNV and YYDKDF (reference sequence). This CDR3 has 16 residues. Losses at the gene ends were 2 bases for V and 3 bases for J; bases not matched to a gene: 9.